This entry concerns a single T cell receptor beta chain. The data were obtained in a study of cytomegalovirus exposure and HLA in healthy donors. CDR3 length: 16 amino acids. V lost 4 bases, J lost 1 base, and 10 bases stayed unmatched. Looked up from germline, CDR1 is SGHDT and CDR2 is YYEEEE. The PCR was carried out with 60 Vbeta primers and 13 Jbeta primers. Sequencing was performed with immunoSEQ multiplex PCR; in TCRdb, only in-frame clones are kept and a portion is missing. Here the sample spans under 200,000 clones, 70% to 80% being singletons. This chain uses TRBV5-6 with TRBJ1-1; 7 nucleotides agree with TRBD1. The source of this sequence is a man between 45 and 60 years old in good health and CMV-seropositive. Source material: PBMCs. The CDR3 nucleotides read TGTGCCAGCAGCCAACATTACAGGGGCCGGAACACTGAAGCTTTCTTT. This encodes CASSQHYRGRNTEAFF.